These 25 T cell receptor beta chains share one sample of origin, sequenced in a study of OX40 agonist ivuxolimab in advanced cancers. Repertoires were generated with immunoSEQ multiplex PCR, while TCRdb's copy carries only in-frame clones and drops some. The repertoire consists of tens of thousands of clones, with over 75% occurring once and the leading ten covering 5% to 6%. Material: CD4+ or CD8+ T cells sorted from blood, obtained in a trial of the OX40 agonist ivuxolimab. These receptor sequences come from an adult with an advanced solid tumor such as melanoma, head and neck, liver or kidney cancer.

This chain links TRBV28 with TRBJ1-3; D remains unclear. In germline, CDR1 is MDHEN, CDR2 SYDVKM. The CDR3 has 12 amino acids. The V end lost 7 bases, the J end lost 7 bases, and 11 bases lay between the germline ends. CDR3: CASTPRDNTIYF. CDR3 nucleotides: TGTGCCAGCACTCCTAGAGACAACACCATATATTTT.

This clone was recorded only once. This chain uses TRBV5-1 with TRBJ2-3; the D is unclear. The CDR3 is made up of 14 amino acids. Germline CDR1 SGHRS, CDR2 YFSETQ. Trimming shortened V by 0 bases and J by 3 bases, and 8 bases separated the two germline ends. The CDR3 region has the DNA TGCGCCAGCAGCTTGGCCGGGTCTACAGATACGCAGTATTTT. This encodes CASSLAGSTDTQYF.

The chain is built from TRBV30 and TRBJ1-2; possible D gene TRBD1, 6 bases. Germline CDR1 is GTSNPN and CDR2 is SVGIG (reference sequence). V lost 2 bases and J lost 4, with 14 bases in between. This CDR3 comprises 14 residues. The chain's CDR3 is CAWSIRGLGYGYTF. DNA for the CDR3: TGTGCCTGGAGTATCCGGGGGCTTGGCTATGGCTACACCTTC.

This rearrangement joins TRBV28 to TRBJ2-3; weak D call: TRBD1 (6 bases). Germline V gene sequence: CDR1 MDHEN, CDR2 SYDVKM. V lost 5 bases to trimming and J lost 2 bases, with 14 bases between them. This CDR3 contains 15 residues. The DNA for the CDR3 is TGTGCCAGCAGTGGGGCCGGGACAAACACAGATACGCAGTATTTT. Encoded protein: CASSGAGTNTDTQYF.

The V call is TRBV19, the J call TRBJ2-5; D uncertain. Germline CDR1 reads LNHDA; CDR2 reads SQIVND (reference sequence). The CDR3 has 14 amino acids. Trimming took 1 base from V and 1 from J, leaving 7 bases between them. CDR3 sequence reads: CASSIVVGQETQYF. The DNA of the CDR3 is TGTGCCAGTAGTATAGTAGTTGGCCAAGAGACCCAGTACTTC.

The chain has TRBV14 and TRBJ2-7; D gene ambiguous. Germline loops: CDR1 SGHDN, CDR2 FVKESK. The CDR3 length is 16 residues. V was cut by 0 bases and J by 2 bases, with 14 bases left in between. CDR3: CASSQDRRPLPYEQYF. In DNA form, the CDR3 reads TGTGCCAGCAGCCAAGATCGCAGGCCCCTGCCCTACGAGCAGTACTTC.

A word on this clone: The sample carries other DNA sequences with the same CDR3. This rearrangement joins TRBV27 to TRBJ1-5, with D possibly being TRBD1 (5 bases). The CDR3 contains 14 residues. Germline lookup yields CDR1 MNHEY and CDR2 SMNVEV (reference sequence). V was trimmed by 2 bases and J by 0 bases, leaving 5 bases between them. CDR3 amino acids: CASSLRGSNQPQHF. The CDR3 DNA is TGTGCCAGCAGTTTAAGGGGTAGCAATCAGCCCCAGCATTTT.

The rearrangement links TRBV4-3 to TRBJ2-7, with 7 bases lining up with TRBD1. After removal of 6 bases from V and 3 bases from J, the junction contained 14 bases not matched to a gene. The CDR3 is 16 amino acids. Per the germline V gene, CDR1 is LGHNA and CDR2 is YSLEER. CDR3 in DNA: TGCGCCAGCAGTGAAGATCTCGACAGGGATTTCTACGAGCAGTACGTC. This sequence encodes CASSEDLDRDFYEQYV.

The V and J genes are TRBV19 and TRBJ1-1; D is undetermined. V was trimmed by 7 bases and J by 4 bases, leaving 22 bases between them. This CDR3 is 16 amino acids long. The germline CDR1 and CDR2 sequences are LNHDA and SQIVND (reference sequence). The CDR3, as DNA: TGTGCCAGTATCAGATTAGGGAGACCGAAGACCACTGAAGCTTTCTTT. Residues: CASIRLGRPKTTEAFF.

The chain couples TRBV4-3 to TRBJ1-5, with D hard to call. Germline V CDR1 and CDR2: LGHNA, YSLEER. This CDR3 is 15 amino acids long. V was shortened by 0 bases and J by 2 bases, with 8 bases between the two germline ends. The CDR3 sequence: CASSQEAGGNQPQHF. The CDR3 DNA reads TGCGCCAGCAGCCAAGAGGCCGGGGGCAATCAGCCCCAGCATTTT.

The chain links TRBV10-2 to TRBJ2-1; D uncertain. From germline, CDR1 is WSHSY and CDR2 SAAADI. The ends were cut back, 4 bases at V and 1 base at J, with 8 bases in the middle. The CDR3 extends over 14 amino acids. The DNA for the CDR3 is TGCGCCAGCAGTGTCGGCGGTTCCTACAATGAGCAGTTCTTC. Protein sequence: CASSVGGSYNEQFF.

V is TRBV29-1 and J is TRBJ1-3, with D possibly being TRBD1 (5 bases). This CDR3 has 14 residues. CDR1 and CDR2 from the germline V gene are SQVTM and ANQGSEA. The ends were cut back, 4 bases at V and 0 bases at J, with 10 bases in the middle. The CDR3 DNA is TGCAGCGTTGGGGGACTGAACTCTGGAAACACCATATATTTT. This gives the protein CSVGGLNSGNTIYF. Full variable domain (outside the CDR3, taken from reference TRBV29-1 and TRBJ1-3): SAVISQKPSRDICQRGTSLTIQCQVDSQVTMMFWYRQQPGQSLTLIATANQGSEATYESGFVIDKFPISRPNLTFSTLTVSNMSPEDSSIYLCSVGGLNSGNTIYFGEGSWLTVV.

This clone was seen just once. For the CDR3, the DNA is TGTGCAGCGGGGGTAATGGGGGATACGCAGTATTTT. This encodes CAAGVMGDTQYF. V is TRBV6-6 and J is TRBJ2-3; 8 bases match TRBD2. CDR1 is MNHNY, CDR2 SVGAGI, per germline (reference sequence). This CDR3 region has 12 residues.

This chain connects TRBV11-1 to TRBJ2-1, with 9 bases fitting TRBD1. This CDR3 is built from 14 residues. Germline V gene data show CDR1 as SGHAT and CDR2 as FQDESV (reference sequence). V dropped 5 bases and J dropped 8; count of bases not matched to a gene: 7. The chain's CDR3 is CASSTGTGLDEQFF. The CDR3 DNA reads TGTGCCAGCAGCACCGGGACAGGGCTCGATGAGCAGTTCTTC.

The chain recombines TRBV7-9 with TRBJ2-4, with D unclear. Looked up from germline, CDR1 is SEHNR and CDR2 is FQNEAQ (reference sequence). The CDR3 is 13 amino acids. Trimming left V 4 bases short and J 3 bases short, with 7 bases between. The CDR3 DNA follows: TGTGCCAGCAGCTCCGACAACAAAAACATTCAGTACTTC. Protein sequence: CASSSDNKNIQYF.

The chain links TRBV5-8 to TRBJ2-2, with 7 bases aligning to TRBD2. Per the germline V gene, CDR1 is SGHTS and CDR2 is YDEGEE. The CDR3 length is 15 residues. The trim removed 3 bases at V and 0 bases at J, leaving 2 bases unmatched. The CDR3 nucleotides read TGTGCCAGCAGCTGGGACTACGCGAACACCGGGGAGCTGTTTTTT. Its protein product is CASSWDYANTGELFF. Full variable domain (outside the CDR3, taken from reference TRBV5-8 and TRBJ2-2): EAGVTQSPTHLIKTRGQQATLRCSPISGHTSVYWYQQALGLGLQFLLWYDEGEERNRGNFPPRFSGRQFPNYSSELNVNALELEDSALYLCASSWDYANTGELFFGEGSRLTVL.

The gene calls are TRBV18 and TRBJ2-1; D gene unclear. V lost 0 bases to trimming and J lost 3 bases, with 0 bases between them. The CDR3 has 12 residues. From germline, CDR1 is KGHSH and CDR2 LQKENI. Here the CDR3 DNA reads TGTGCCAGCTCACCACCCTACAATGAGCAGTTCTTC. It is translated as CASSPPYNEQFF.

The V and J genes are TRBV28 and TRBJ1-4; D remains ambiguous. V was cut by 2 bases and J by 0 bases, with 7 bases left in between. This CDR3 has 15 residues. Germline CDR1 MDHEN, CDR2 SYDVKM. CDR3 coding DNA: TGTGCCAGCAGTTTACGTCAGGCAACTAATGAAAAACTGTTTTTT. This sequence encodes CASSLRQATNEKLFF.

The chain uses TRBV6-5 and TRBJ1-5; 7 nucleotides agree with TRBD1. CDR1 and CDR2 (germline): MNHEY, SVGAGI. V shed 6 bases and J 3 bases; nucleotides not matched to a gene: 5. This CDR3 comprises 14 residues. CDR3 DNA sequence: TGTGCCAGCAGCCCGACAGGGAACAATCAGCCCCAGCATTTT. Translation gives CASSPTGNNQPQHF.

The table lists this clone with a few counts. This rearrangement joins TRBV14 to TRBJ2-7; a weak D match, TRBD2 (6 bases). The germline CDR1 and CDR2 sequences are SGHDN and FVKESK. The CDR3 has 15 amino acids. V dropped 4 bases and J dropped 4 bases, with 17 bases sitting between them. The CDR3 sequence: CASSPGLLAVYEQYF. CDR3 sequence (DNA): TGTGCCAGCAGCCCCGGATTACTAGCAGTTTACGAGCAGTACTTC.

J is TRBJ2-5 and V is TRBV5-6; no definite D call. V was trimmed by 0 bases and J by 2 bases, leaving 5 bases between them. Germline values: CDR1 SGHDT, CDR2 YYEEEE. There are 13 residues in the CDR3. CDR3 nucleotide sequence: TGTGCCAGCAGCTTGGACACACAAGAGACCCAGTACTTC. Translating it yields CASSLDTQETQYF.

This chain joins TRBV6-6 and TRBJ1-2; the match to TRBD1 covers 9 bases. With V trimmed by 4 bases and J by 8 bases, 11 bases remained unmatched. There are 15 residues in the CDR3. Germline loops: CDR1 MNHNY, CDR2 SVGAGI (reference sequence). CDR3: CASSSPRDRARGYTF. The CDR3 region has the DNA TGTGCCAGCAGTTCCCCCCGGGACAGGGCCAGGGGCTACACCTTC.

The V gene is TRBV7-2, the J gene TRBJ1-2; D is unresolved. The V and J ends lost 5 bases and 0 bases respectively, with 13 bases between them. The germline V gene has CDR1 SGHTA and CDR2 FQGNSA. This CDR3 comprises 15 residues. CDR3 protein: CASSLLRVANYGYTF. The DNA of the CDR3 is TGTGCCAGCAGCCTATTGAGAGTGGCTAACTATGGCTACACCTTC. The complete variable domain, with remaining parts taken from reference TRBV7-2 and TRBJ1-2, reads GAGVSQSPSNKVTEKGKDVELRCDPISGHTALYWYRQSLGQGLEFLIYFQGNSAPDKSGLPSDRFSAERTGGSVSTLTIQRTQQEDSAVYLCASSLLRVANYGYTFGSGTRLTVV.

The gene calls are TRBV7-3 and TRBJ1-2; TRBD1 aligns across 8 bases. The trim removed 5 bases at V and 4 bases at J, leaving 6 bases unmatched. The CDR3 totals 14 residues. Germline V gene sequence: CDR1 SGHTA, CDR2 FQGTGA. CDR3 DNA sequence: TGTGCCAGCAGCACGAGAGGACAGGGCTATGGCTACACCTTC. Its translation: CASSTRGQGYGYTF.

This clone was found once. V and J are TRBV2 and TRBJ2-5; a weak D match, TRBD2 (5 bases). The length of the CDR3 is 14 residues. Germline assignment: CDR1 SNHLY and CDR2 FYNNEI. V was pared by 2 bases and J by 7 bases, with 14 bases between. CDR3 region: CASSESPGGGTQYF. CDR3 in DNA: TGTGCCAGCAGTGAATCTCCAGGAGGAGGGACCCAGTACTTC. The entire variable domain, with the rest obtained from reference TRBV2 and TRBJ2-5, is as follows: EPEVTQTPSHQVTQMGQEVILRCVPISNHLYFYWYRQILGQKVEFLVSFYNNEISEKSEIFDDQFSVERPDGSNFTLKIRSTKLEDSAMYFCASSESPGGGTQYFGPGTRLLVL.